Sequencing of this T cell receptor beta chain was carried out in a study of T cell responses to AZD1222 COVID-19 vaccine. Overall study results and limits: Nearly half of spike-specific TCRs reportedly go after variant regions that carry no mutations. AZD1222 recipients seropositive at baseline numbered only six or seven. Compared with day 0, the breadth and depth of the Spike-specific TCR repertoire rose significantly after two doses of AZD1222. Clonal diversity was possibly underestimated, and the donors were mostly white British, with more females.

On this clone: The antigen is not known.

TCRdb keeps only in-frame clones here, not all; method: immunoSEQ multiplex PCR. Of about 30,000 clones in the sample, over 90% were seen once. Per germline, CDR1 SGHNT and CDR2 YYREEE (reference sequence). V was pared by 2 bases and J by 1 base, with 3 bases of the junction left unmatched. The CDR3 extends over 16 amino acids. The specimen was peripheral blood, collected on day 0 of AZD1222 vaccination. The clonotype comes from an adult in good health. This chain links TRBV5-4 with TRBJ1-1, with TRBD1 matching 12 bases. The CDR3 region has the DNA TGTGCCAGCAGCTTTCCGGGACAGGGGGCGAACACTGAAGCTTTCTTT. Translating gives CASSFPGQGANTEAFF.